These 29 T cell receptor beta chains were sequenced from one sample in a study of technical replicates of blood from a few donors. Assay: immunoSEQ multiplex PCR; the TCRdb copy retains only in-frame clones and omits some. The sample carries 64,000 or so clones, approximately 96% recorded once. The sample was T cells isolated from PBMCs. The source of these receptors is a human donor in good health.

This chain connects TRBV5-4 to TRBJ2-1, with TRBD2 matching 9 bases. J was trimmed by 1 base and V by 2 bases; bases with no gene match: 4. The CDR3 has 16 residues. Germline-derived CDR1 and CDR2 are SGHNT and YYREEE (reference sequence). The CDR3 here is CASSFGGRVSYNEQFF. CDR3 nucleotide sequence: TGTGCCAGCAGCTTTGGCGGGAGGGTATCCTACAATGAGCAGTTCTTC.

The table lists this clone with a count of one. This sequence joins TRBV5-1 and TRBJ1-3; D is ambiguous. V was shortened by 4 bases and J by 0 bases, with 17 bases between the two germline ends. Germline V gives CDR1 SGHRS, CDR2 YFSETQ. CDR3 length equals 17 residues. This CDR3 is CASSPTESIDSGNTIYF. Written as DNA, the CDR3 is TGCGCCAGCAGCCCGACGGAGTCAATTGACTCTGGAAACACCATATATTTT.

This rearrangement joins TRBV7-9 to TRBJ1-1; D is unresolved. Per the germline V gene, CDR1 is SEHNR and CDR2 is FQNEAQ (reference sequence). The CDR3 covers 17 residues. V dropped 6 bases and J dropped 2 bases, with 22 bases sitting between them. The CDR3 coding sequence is TGTGCCAGCAGTTCCCCCCCCCGATGGAGAACCAACACTGAAGCTTTCTTT. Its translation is CASSSPPRWRTNTEAFF.

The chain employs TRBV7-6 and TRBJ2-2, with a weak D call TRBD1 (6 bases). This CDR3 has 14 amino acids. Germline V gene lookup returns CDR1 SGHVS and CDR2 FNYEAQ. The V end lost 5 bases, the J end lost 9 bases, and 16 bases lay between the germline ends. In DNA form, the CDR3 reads TGTGCCAGCAGCCCGGGACAATACAACCGGGAGCTGTTTTTT. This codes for CASSPGQYNRELFF. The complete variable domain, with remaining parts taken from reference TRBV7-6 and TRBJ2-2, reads GAGVSQSPRYKVTKRGQDVALRCDPISGHVSLYWYRQALGQGPEFLTYFNYEAQQDKSGLPNDRFSAERPEGSISTLTIQRTEQRDSAMYRCASSPGQYNRELFFGEGSRLTVL.

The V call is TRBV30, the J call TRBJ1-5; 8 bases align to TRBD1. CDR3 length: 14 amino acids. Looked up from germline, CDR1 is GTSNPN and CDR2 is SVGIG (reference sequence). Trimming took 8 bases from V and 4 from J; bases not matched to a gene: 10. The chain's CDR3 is CAPTGDRKNQPQHF. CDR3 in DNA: TGTGCCCCAACCGGGGACAGGAAAAATCAGCCCCAGCATTTT.

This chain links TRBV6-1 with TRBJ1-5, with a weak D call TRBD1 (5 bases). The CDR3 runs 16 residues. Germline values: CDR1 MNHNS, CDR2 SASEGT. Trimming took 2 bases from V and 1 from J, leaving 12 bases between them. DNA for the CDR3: TGTGCCAGCAGTGAATGGTGGGGCACCAGCAATCAGCCCCAGCATTTT. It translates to CASSEWWGTSNQPQHF.

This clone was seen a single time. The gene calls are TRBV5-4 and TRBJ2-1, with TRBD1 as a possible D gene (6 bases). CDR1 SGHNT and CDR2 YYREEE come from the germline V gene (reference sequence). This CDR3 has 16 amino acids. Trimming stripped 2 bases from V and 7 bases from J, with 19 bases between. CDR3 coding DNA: TGTGCCAGCAGCTTCTCAATCCGGGACACAACAAATGAGCAGTTCTTC. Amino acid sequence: CASSFSIRDTTNEQFF.

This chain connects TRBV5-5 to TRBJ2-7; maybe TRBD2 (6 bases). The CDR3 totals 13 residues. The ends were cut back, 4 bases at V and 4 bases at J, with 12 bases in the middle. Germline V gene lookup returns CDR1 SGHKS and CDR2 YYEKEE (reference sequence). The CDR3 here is CASSTRGGYEQYF. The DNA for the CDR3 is TGTGCCAGCAGCACACGAGGAGGGTACGAGCAGTACTTC.

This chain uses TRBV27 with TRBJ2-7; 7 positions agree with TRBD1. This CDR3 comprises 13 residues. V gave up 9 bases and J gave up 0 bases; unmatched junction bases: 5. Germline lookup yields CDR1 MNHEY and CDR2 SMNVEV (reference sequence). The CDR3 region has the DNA TGTGCCAGTTGGGACAGAAGCTCCTACGAGCAGTACTTC. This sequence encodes CASWDRSSYEQYF.

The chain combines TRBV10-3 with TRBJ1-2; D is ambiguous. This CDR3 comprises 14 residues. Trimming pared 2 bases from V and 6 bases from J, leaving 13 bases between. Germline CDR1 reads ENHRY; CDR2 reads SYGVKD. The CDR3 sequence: CAISENSGSDGYTF. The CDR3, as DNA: TGTGCCATCAGTGAGAACAGCGGATCGGATGGCTACACCTTC.

The DNA of the CDR3 is TGTGCCAGCAGTGAGGCGGGGACAGGACTGCAGGAGACCCAGTACTTC. Its translation: CASSEAGTGLQETQYF. The chain is built from TRBV6-1 and TRBJ2-5, with 8 bases identical to TRBD1. Germline V lookup: CDR1 MNHNS, CDR2 SASEGT. The CDR3 is 16 residues long. The trim removed 3 bases at V and 5 bases at J, leaving 11 bases unmatched.

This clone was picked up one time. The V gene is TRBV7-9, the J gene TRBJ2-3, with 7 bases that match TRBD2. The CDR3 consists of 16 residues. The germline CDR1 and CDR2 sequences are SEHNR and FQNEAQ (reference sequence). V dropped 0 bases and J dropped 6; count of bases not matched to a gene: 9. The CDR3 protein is CASSLAHSGSEDTQYF. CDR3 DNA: TGTGCCAGCAGCTTAGCCCATAGCGGGTCGGAGGATACGCAGTATTTT.

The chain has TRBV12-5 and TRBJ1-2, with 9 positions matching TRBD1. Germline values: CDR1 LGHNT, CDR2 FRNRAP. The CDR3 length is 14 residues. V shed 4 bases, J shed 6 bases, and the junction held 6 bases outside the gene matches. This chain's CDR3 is CASGSSDRGDGYTF. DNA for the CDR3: TGTGCTAGTGGTTCGAGCGACAGGGGGGATGGCTACACCTTC.

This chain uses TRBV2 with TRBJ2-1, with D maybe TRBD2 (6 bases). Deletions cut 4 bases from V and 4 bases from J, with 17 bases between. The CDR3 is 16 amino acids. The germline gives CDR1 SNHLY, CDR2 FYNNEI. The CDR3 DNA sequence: TGTGCCAGCAGTGTAGCGGACACACAAGCGTACAATGAGCAGTTCTTC. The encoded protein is CASSVADTQAYNEQFF.

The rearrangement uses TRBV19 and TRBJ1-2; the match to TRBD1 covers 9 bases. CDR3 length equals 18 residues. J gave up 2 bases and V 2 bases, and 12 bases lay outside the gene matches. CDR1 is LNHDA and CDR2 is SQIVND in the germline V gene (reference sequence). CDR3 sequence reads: CASSILGQGNRPNYGYTF. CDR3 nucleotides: TGTGCCAGTAGTATACTCGGACAGGGGAATCGGCCGAACTATGGCTACACCTTC.

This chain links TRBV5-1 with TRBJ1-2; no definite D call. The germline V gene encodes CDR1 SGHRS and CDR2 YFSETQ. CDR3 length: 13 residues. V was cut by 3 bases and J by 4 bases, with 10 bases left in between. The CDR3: CASSYGLSYGYTF. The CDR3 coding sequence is TGCGCCAGCAGCTACGGACTGAGCTATGGCTACACCTTC.

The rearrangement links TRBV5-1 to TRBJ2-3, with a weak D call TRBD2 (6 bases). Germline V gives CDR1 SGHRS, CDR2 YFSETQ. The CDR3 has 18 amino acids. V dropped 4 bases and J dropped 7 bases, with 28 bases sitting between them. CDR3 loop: CASSLELVSRELLHTQYF. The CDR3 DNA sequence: TGCGCCAGCAGCCTGGAGCTGGTAAGCCGGGAGCTACTTCATACGCAGTATTTT.

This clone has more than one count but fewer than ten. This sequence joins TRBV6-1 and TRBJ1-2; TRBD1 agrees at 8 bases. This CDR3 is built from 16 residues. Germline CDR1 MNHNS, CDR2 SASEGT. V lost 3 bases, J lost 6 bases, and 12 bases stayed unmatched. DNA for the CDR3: TGTGCCAGCAGTGACGACGGACAGGGCTTAACCGATGGCTACACCTTC. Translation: CASSDDGQGLTDGYTF.

The CDR3 sequence is CASSLVGSTDTQYF. Here the CDR3 DNA reads TGTGCCAGCTCACTAGTGGGCAGCACAGATACGCAGTATTTT. This chain uses TRBV13 with TRBJ2-3; D is possibly TRBD2 (5 bases). Trimming cost V 8 bases and J 0 bases, with 12 bases left between them. The CDR3 runs to 14 residues. Germline loops: CDR1 PRHDT, CDR2 FYEKMQ (reference sequence).

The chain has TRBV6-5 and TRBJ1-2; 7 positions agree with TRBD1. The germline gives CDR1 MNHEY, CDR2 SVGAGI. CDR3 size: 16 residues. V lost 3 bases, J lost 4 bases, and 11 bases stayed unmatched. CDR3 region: CASSYGPAQGSYGYTF. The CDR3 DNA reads TGTGCCAGCAGTTATGGGCCCGCACAGGGGTCCTATGGCTACACCTTC.

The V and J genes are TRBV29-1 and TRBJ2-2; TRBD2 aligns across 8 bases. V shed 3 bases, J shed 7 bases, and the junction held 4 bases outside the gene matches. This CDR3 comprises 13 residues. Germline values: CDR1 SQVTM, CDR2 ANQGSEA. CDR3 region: CSVDGGRNGELFF. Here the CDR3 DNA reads TGCAGCGTTGATGGCGGGAGGAACGGGGAGCTGTTTTTT.

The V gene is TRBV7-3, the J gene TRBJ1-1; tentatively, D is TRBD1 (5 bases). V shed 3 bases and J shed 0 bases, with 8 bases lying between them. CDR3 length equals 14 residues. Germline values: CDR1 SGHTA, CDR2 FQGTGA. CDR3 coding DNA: TGTGCCAGCAGCTTCACGACAGTGAACACTGAAGCTTTCTTT. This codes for CASSFTTVNTEAFF.

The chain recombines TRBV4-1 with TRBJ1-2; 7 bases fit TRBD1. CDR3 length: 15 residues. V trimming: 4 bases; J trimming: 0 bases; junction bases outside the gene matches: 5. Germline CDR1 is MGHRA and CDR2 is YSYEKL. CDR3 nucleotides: TGCGCCAGCAGCCCTGGGACAGTAGCTAACTATGGCTACACCTTC. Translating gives CASSPGTVANYGYTF.

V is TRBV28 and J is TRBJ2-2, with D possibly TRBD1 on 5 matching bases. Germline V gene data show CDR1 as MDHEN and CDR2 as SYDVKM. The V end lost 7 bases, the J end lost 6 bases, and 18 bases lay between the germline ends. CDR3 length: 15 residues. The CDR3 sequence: CASTAQGFTSGELFF. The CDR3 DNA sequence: TGTGCCAGCACTGCCCAGGGTTTTACATCCGGGGAGCTGTTTTTT.

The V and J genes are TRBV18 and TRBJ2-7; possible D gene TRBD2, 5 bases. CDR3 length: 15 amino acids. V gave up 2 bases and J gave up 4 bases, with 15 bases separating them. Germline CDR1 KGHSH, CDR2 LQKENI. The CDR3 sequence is CASSPTLGKGYEQYF. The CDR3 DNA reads TGTGCCAGCTCACCAACACTAGGAAAAGGGTACGAGCAGTACTTC.

The CDR3, as DNA: TGTGCCAGCAGTACCGCCGGAGGCTACGAGCAGTACTTC. It yields the protein CASSTAGGYEQYF. The chain joins TRBV6-5 to TRBJ2-7, with D maybe TRBD2 (5 bases). Germline CDR1 MNHEY, CDR2 SVGAGI. The CDR3 runs 13 residues. The V end lost 5 bases, the J end lost 3 bases, and 11 bases lay between the germline ends.

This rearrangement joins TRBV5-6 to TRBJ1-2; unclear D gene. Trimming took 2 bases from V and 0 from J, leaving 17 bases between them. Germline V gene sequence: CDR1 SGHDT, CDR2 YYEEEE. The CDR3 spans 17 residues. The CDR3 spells CASSFQRLAEANYGYTF. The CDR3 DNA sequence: TGTGCCAGCAGCTTCCAAAGATTGGCAGAAGCTAACTATGGCTACACCTTC.

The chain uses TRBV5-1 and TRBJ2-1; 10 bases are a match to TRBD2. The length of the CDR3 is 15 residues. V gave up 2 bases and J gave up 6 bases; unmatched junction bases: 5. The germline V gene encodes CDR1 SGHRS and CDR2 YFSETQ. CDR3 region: CASSLWASGSNEQFF. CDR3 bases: TGCGCCAGCAGCTTATGGGCTAGCGGGAGCAATGAGCAGTTCTTC.

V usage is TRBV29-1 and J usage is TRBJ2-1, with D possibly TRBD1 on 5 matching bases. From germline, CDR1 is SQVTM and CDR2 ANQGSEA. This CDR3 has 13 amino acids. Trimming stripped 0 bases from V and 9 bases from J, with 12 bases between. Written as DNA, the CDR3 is TGCAGCGTTGAAGAGCAGGGTCTAGGTGAGCAGTTCTTC. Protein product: CSVEEQGLGEQFF.